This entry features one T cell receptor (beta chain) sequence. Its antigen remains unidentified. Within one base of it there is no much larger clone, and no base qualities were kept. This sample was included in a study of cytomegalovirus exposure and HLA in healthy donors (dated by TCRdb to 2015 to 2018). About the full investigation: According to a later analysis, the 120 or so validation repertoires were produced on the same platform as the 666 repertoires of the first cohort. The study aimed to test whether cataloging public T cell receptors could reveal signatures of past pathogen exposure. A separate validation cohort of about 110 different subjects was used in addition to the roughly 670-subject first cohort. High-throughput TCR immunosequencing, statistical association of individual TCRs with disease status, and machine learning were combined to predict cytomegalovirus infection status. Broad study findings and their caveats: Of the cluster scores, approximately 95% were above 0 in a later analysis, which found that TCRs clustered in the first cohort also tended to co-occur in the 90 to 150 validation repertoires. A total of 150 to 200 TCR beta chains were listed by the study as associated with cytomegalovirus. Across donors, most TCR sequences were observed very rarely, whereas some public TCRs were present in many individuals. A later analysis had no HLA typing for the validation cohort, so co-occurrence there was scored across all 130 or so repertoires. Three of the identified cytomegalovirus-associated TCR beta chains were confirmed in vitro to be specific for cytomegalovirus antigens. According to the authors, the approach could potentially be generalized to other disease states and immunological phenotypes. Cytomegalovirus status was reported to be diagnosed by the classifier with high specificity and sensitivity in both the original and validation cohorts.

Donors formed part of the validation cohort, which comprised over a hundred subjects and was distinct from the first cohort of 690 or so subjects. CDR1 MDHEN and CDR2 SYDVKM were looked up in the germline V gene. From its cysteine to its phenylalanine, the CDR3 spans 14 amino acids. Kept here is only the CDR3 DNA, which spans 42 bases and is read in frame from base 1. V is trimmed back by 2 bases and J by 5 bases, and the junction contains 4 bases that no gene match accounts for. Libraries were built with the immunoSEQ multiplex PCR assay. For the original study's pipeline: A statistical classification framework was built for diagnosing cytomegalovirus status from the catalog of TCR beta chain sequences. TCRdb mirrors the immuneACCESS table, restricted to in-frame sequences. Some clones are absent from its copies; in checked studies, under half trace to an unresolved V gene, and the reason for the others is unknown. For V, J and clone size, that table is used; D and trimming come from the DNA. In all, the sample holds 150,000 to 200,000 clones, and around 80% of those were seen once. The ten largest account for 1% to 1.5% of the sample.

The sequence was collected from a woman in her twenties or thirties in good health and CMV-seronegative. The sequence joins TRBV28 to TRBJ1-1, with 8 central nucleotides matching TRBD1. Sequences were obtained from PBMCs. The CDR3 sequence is CASSLTGGWTEAFF. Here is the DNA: TGTGCCAGCAGTTTAACAGGGGGATGGACTGAAGCTTTCTTT.